These 3 T cell receptor beta chains were sequenced from one sample in a study of blood T cell repertoires in COVID-19. Generated by immunoSEQ multiplex PCR, the TCRdb table keeps only in-frame clones and is missing some. This sample has about 80,000 clones; 65% to 85% occur once, and the top ten carry around 36%. Sequenced material: peripheral blood. The receptor set was obtained from an elderly man with active or convalescent COVID-19.

The V gene is TRBV11-2, the J gene TRBJ1-1; possibly TRBD1 for D (5 bases). Germline V gene lookup returns CDR1 SGHAT and CDR2 FQNNGV. V gave up 1 base and J gave up 1 base, with 10 bases separating them. This CDR3 comprises 15 residues. In DNA, the CDR3 is TGTGCCAGCAGCTTAGCCCGACAGCCGAACACTGAAGCTTTCTTT. Amino acids: CASSLARQPNTEAFF. Variable domain in full (rest from reference TRBV11-2 and TRBJ1-1): EAGVAQSPRYKIIEKRQSVAFWCNPISGHATLYWYQQILGQGPKLLIQFQNNGVVDDSQLPKDRFSAERLKGVDSTLKIQPAKLEDSAVYLCASSLARQPNTEAFFGQGTRLTVV.

This chain links TRBV29-1 with TRBJ1-3; 9 bases line up with TRBD1. The CDR3 loop spans 13 amino acids. Germline loops: CDR1 SQVTM, CDR2 ANQGSEA. Unmatched junction bases numbered 4, after V lost 6 bases and J lost 4 bases. The CDR3 coding sequence is TGCAGCGTGACGACAGGGGGAGGAAACACCATATATTTT. Translated, it gives CSVTTGGGNTIYF. Together with reference TRBV29-1 and TRBJ1-3, the CDR3 gives the full variable domain: SAVISQKPSRDICQRGTSLTIQCQVDSQVTMMFWYRQQPGQSLTLIATANQGSEATYESGFVIDKFPISRPNLTFSTLTVSNMSPEDSSIYLCSVTTGGGNTIYFGEGSWLTVV.

This clone was detected only once. The genes are TRBV30 and TRBJ2-7, with D perhaps matching TRBD1 (6 bases). Germline V gene sequence: CDR1 GTSNPN, CDR2 SVGIG (reference sequence). V lost 4 bases, J lost 2 bases, and 12 bases lay in between. There are 13 residues in the CDR3. The CDR3 coding sequence is TGTGCCTGGACCAGAGGGACAACCTACGAGCAGTACTTC. Its translation: CAWTRGTTYEQYF.